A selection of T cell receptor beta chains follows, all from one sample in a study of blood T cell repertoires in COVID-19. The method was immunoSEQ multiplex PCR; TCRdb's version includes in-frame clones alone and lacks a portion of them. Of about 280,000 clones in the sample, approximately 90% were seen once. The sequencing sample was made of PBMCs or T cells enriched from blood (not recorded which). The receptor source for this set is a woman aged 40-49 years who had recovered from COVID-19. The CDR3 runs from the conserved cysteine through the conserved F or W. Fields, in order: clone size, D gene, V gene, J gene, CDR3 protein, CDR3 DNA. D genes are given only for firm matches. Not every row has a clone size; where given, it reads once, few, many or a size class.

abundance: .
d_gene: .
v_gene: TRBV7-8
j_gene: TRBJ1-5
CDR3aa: CASSVGTGDNQPQHF
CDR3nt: TGTGCCAGCAGCGTCGGGACTGGGGACAATCAGCCCCAGCATTTT

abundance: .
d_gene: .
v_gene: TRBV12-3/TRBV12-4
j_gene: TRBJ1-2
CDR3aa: CASSRHTYGYTF
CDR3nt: TGTGCCAGCAGCCGACACACCTATGGCTACACCTTC

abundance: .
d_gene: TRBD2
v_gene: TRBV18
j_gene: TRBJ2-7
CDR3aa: CASSPPSGARYEQYF
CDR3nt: TGTGCCAGCTCACCACCGAGCGGGGCGCGATACGAGCAGTACTTC

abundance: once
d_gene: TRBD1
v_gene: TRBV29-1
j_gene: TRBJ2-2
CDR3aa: CSAPGQGRGLTGELFF
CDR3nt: TGCAGCGCTCCGGGACAGGGAAGGGGGCTAACCGGGGAGCTGTTTTTT

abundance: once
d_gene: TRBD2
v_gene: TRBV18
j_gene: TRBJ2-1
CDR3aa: CASSYQRGPNNEQFF
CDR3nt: TGTGCCAGCTCATACCAGCGGGGTCCAAACAATGAGCAGTTCTTC

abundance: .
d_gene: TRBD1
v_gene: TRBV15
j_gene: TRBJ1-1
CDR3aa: CATSSQEAGGTEAFF
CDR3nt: TGTGCCACCAGCAGCCAGGAGGCAGGGGGCACTGAAGCTTTCTTT

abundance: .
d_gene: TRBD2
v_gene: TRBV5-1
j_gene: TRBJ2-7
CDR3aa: CASSPLPYGTSGRGYEQYF
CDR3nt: TGCGCCAGCAGCCCCCTCCCTTACGGGACTAGCGGGAGGGGATACGAGCAGTACTTC

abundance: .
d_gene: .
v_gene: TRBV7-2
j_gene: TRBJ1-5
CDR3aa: CASSLGYGDQPQHF
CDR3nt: TGTGCCAGCAGCTTAGGATACGGGGATCAGCCCCAGCATTTT

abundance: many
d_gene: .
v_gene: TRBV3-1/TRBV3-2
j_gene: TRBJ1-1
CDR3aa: CASSQARNTEAFF
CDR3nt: TGTGCCAGCAGCCAAGCCAGGAACACTGAAGCTTTCTTT

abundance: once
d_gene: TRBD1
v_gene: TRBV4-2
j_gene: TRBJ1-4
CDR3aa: CASSRTGVNEKLFF
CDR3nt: TGTGCCAGCAGCCGGACAGGTGTTAATGAAAAACTGTTTTTT

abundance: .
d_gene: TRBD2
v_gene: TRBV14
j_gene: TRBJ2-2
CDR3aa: CASSIWTSGSGELFF
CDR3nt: TGTGCCAGCAGCATCTGGACTAGCGGGAGCGGGGAGCTGTTTTTT

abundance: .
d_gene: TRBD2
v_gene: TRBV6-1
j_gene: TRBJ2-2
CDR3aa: CASSGGAGLVKAGELFF
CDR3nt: TGTGCCAGCAGTGGCGGAGCCGGACTAGTTAAGGCCGGGGAGCTGTTTTTT

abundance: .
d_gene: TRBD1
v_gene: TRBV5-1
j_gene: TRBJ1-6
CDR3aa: CASSLEQGGSPLHF
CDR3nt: TGCGCCAGCAGCTTGGAGCAGGGGGGTTCACCCCTCCACTTT

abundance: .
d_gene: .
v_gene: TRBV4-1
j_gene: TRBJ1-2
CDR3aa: CASSQTMSEVYGYTF
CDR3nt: TGCGCCAGCAGCCAAACTATGAGTGAAGTCTATGGCTACACCTTC

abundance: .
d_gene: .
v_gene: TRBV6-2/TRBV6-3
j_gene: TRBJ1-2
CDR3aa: CASSGGVQNYGYTF
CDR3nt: TGTGCCAGCAGTGGGGGCGTACAGAACTATGGCTACACCTTC

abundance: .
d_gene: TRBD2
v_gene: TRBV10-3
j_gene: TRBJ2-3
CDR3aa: CAIRPTSGRRADTQYF
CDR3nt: TGTGCCATCAGGCCGACTAGCGGGAGGCGGGCAGATACGCAGTATTTT

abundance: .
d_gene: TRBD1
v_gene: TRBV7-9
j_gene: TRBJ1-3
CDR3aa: CASSPSDRGSGNTIYF
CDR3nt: TGTGCCAGCAGCCCATCTGACAGGGGGTCTGGAAACACCATATATTTT

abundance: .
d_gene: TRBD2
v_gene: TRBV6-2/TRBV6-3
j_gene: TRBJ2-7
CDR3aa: CASSYSTSASFSYEQYF
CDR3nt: TGTGCCAGCAGTTACTCTACTAGCGCCTCCTTCTCCTACGAGCAGTACTTC

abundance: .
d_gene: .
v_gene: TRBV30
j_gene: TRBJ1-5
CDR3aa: CAWSQGVGQPQHF
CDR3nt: TGTGCCTGGAGTCAAGGAGTCGGTCAGCCCCAGCATTTT

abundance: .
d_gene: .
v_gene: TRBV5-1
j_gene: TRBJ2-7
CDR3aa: CASSSSGGGYEQYF
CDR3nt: TGCGCCAGCAGCTCCTCCGGAGGTGGGTACGAGCAGTACTTC

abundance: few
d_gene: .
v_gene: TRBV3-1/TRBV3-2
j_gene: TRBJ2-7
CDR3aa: CASSPYTSYEQYF
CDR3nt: TGTGCCAGCAGCCCATACACATCCTACGAGCAGTACTTC

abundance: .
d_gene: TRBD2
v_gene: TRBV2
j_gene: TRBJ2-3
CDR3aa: CASTLKASGSTDTQYF
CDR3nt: TGTGCCAGCACCTTAAAGGCTAGCGGGTCCACAGATACGCAGTATTTT

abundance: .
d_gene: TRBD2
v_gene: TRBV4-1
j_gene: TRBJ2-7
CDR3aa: CASSREGTNSYEQYF
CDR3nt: TGCGCCAGCAGCCGGGAGGGTACGAACTCCTACGAGCAGTACTTC

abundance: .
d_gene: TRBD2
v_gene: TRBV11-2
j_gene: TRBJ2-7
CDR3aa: CASSLEPSGRALYF
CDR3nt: TGTGCCAGCAGCTTAGAGCCTAGCGGGAGGGCTTTGTACTTC

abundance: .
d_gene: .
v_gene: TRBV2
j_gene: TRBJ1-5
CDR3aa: CASSEQFSNQPQHF
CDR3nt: TGTGCCAGCAGTGAACAGTTCTCAAATCAGCCCCAGCATTTT

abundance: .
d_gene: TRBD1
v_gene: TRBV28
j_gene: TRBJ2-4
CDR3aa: CASSQDRARVAKNIQYF
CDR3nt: TGTGCCAGCAGCCAGGACAGGGCTCGTGTGGCCAAAAACATTCAGTACTTC

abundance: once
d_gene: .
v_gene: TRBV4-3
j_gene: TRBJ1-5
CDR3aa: CASSQDRHGNSNQPQHF
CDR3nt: TGCGCCAGCAGCCAAGATCGCCACGGGAATAGCAATCAGCCCCAGCATTTT

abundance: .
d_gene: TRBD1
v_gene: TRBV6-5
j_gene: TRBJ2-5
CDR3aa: CASRGTGQQETQYF
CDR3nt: TGTGCCAGCAGAGGGACAGGGCAACAAGAGACCCAGTACTTC

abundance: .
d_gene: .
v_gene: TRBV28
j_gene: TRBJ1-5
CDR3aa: CASGLSNQPQHF
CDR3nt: TGTGCCAGCGGGCTTAGCAATCAGCCCCAGCATTTT

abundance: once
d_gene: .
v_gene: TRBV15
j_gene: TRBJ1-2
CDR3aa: CATSRSGENYGYTF
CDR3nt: TGTGCCACCAGCAGGTCGGGTGAGAACTATGGCTACACCTTC

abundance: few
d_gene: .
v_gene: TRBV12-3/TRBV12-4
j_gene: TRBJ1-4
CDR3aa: CASSLGRGELFF
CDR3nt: TGTGCCAGCAGTTTAGGGCGGGGAGAACTGTTTTTT

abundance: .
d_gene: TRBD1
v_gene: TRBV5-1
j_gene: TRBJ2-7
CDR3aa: CASSLDRGLGEQYF
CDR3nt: TGCGCCAGCAGCTTGGACAGGGGCTTGGGCGAGCAGTACTTC

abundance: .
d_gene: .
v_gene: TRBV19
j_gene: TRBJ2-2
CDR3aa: CASSILEAGELFF
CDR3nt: TGTGCCAGTAGTATTTTGGAGGCCGGGGAGCTGTTTTTT

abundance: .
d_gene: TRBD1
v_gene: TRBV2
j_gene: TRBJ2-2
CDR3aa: CASRKTGGGNTGELFF
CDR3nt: TGTGCCAGCAGGAAGACAGGGGGCGGGAACACCGGGGAGCTGTTTTTT

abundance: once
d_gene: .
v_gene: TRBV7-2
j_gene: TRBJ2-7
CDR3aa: CASSLHRGAADEQYF
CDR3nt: TGTGCCAGCAGCTTACATCGGGGGGCCGCGGACGAGCAGTACTTC

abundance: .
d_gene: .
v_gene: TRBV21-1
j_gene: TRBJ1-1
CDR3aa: CASIKQKGARTEAFF
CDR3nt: TGTGCCAGCATCAAGCAGAAGGGGGCGCGTACTGAAGCTTTCTTT

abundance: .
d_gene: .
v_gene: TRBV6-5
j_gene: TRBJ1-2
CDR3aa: CASSYSQGYGYTF
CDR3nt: TGTGCCAGCAGTTACTCCCAGGGCTATGGCTACACCTTC

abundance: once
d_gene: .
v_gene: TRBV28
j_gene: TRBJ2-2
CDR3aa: CASSLPLGHQNTGELFF
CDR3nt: TGTGCCAGCAGTCTCCCCCTTGGACACCAAAACACCGGGGAGCTGTTTTTT

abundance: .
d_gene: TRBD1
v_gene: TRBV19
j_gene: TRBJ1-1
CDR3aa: CASGNNRGDTEAFF
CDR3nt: TGTGCCAGTGGAAATAACAGGGGTGACACTGAAGCTTTCTTT

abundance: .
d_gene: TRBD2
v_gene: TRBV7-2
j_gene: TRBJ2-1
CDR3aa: CASSTGLAGASYNEQFF
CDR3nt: TGTGCCAGCAGCACGGGACTAGCGGGAGCCTCCTACAATGAGCAGTTCTTC

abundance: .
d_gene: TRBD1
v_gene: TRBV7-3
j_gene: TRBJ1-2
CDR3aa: CASSRDREGGYTF
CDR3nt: TGTGCCAGCAGTCGGGACAGGGAGGGTGGCTACACCTTC

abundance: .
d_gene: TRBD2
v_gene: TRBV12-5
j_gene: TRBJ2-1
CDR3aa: CASGLPGGEQFF
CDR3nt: TGTGCTAGTGGTTTGCCGGGGGGAGAGCAGTTCTTC

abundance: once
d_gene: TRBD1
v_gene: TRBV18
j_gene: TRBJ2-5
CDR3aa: CASSPTGVAGYF
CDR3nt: TGTGCCAGCTCGCCTACAGGGGTTGCGGGGTACTTC

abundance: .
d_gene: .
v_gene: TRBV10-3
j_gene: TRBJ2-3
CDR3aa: CAISEEQGPDTQYF
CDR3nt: TGTGCCATCAGTGAGGAACAGGGACCAGATACGCAGTATTTT

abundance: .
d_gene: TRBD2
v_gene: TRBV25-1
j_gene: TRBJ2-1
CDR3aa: CASRSHRTSGANEQFF
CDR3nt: TGTGCCAGCAGATCCCATCGGACTAGCGGAGCGAATGAGCAGTTCTTC

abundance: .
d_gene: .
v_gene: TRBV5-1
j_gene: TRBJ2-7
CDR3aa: CASTKDTPIREQYF
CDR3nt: TGCGCCAGCACCAAGGACACCCCGATCCGCGAGCAGTACTTC

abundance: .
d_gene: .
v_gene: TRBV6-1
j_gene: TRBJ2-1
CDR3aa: CASSDLGLNYNEQFF
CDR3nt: TGTGCCAGCAGTGATTTAGGACTAAACTACAATGAGCAGTTCTTC

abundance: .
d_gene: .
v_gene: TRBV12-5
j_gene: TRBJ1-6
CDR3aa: CASGNRERTNSPLHF
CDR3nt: TGTGCTAGTGGTAACCGGGAGCGTACAAATTCACCCCTCCACTTT

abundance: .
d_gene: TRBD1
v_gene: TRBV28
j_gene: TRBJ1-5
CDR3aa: CASSLNPGQGDQPQHF
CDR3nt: TGTGCCAGCAGCCTCAATCCGGGACAGGGGGATCAGCCCCAGCATTTT

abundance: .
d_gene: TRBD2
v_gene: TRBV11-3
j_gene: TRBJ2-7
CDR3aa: CASSLISGDEQYF
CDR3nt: TGTGCCAGCAGCTTAATTAGCGGGGACGAGCAGTACTTC

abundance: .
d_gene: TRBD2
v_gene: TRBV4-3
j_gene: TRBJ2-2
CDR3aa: CASSRGTSLDTGELFF
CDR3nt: TGCGCCAGCAGCCGCGGGACTAGCTTGGACACCGGGGAGCTGTTTTTT

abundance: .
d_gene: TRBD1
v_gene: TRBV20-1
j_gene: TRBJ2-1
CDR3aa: CSASGGRTGGGNEQFF
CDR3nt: TGCAGTGCTAGTGGTGGGAGAACAGGGGGAGGCAATGAGCAGTTCTTC

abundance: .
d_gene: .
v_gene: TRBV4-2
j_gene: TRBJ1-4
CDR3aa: CASSHVGMGGEEKLFF
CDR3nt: TGTGCCAGCAGCCACGTGGGGATGGGAGGGGAGGAAAAACTGTTTTTT

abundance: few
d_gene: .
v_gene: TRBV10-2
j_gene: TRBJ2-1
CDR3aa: CASGAGLRNEQFF
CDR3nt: TGCGCCAGCGGGGCGGGACTCCGCAATGAGCAGTTCTTC

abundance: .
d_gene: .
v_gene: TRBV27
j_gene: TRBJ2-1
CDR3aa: CASSLHSGGTYNEQFF
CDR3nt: TGTGCCAGCAGCCTCCACTCAGGGGGGACCTACAATGAGCAGTTCTTC

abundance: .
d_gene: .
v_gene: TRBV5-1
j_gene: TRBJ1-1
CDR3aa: CASSLSGGNTEAFF
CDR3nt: TGCGCCAGCAGCTTGTCCGGGGGGAACACTGAAGCTTTCTTT

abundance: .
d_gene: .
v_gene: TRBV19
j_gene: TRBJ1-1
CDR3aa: CASSSGGDTEAFF
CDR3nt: TGTGCCAGTAGTTCCGGGGGAGACACTGAAGCTTTCTTT